This T cell receptor (beta chain) derives from a study of blood T cell repertoires in COVID-19. About the research overall: Researchers got acute and convalescent COVID-19 samples from the United States, Italy and Spain. PBMCs, B-cell-depleted T cells, or T cells provided the cDNA or gDNA that made up the material.

Authors' processing steps: Estimation of nucleated cell counts relied on the amplification of reference gene primers. Here immunoSEQ multiplex PCR was the method, and the copy in TCRdb shows in-frame clones only, minus some. V, J and clone size were drawn from that table, and D and trimming were deduced from the DNA. The sample carries hundreds of thousands of clones, approximately 81% recorded once. V dropped 4 bases and J dropped 8 bases, with 11 bases sitting between them. This CDR3 is 12 amino acids long. Germline V gene data show CDR1 as LNHDA and CDR2 as SQIVND (reference sequence). Specimen: peripheral blood. The chain combines TRBV19 with TRBJ1-2; D may be TRBD1 (5 bases). The receptor was isolated from a woman of 80 years or more with acute or convalescent COVID-19. The CDR3 spells CASSTQARGYTF. CDR3 nucleotides: TGTGCCAGTAGTACACAGGCAAGGGGCTACACCTTC.